This entry features one T cell receptor (beta chain) sequence. Its antigen is unknown. It has no much larger one-base neighbor in the sample; base qualities were not kept. This sample is part of a study of cytomegalovirus exposure and HLA in healthy donors (dated by TCRdb to about 2017). About the investigation overall: An earlier analysis of 587 of the donors reported approximately 280 Gb of sequence data and some 110 million unique TCR beta sequences obtained from roughly 170 million T cells. An early release that covered about 600 HLA-typed donors contained approximately 300 gigabases of sequencing data and 75 million to 100 million unique TCR sequences. Among the roughly 410 genotyped donors, around 81% belonged to the genetic ancestry cluster associated with self-reported Caucasian donors. The study aimed to test whether cataloging public T cell receptors could reveal signatures of past pathogen exposure. The study used immunosequencing to profile the T cell repertoires of under 700 subjects and linked those repertoires to cytomegalovirus serostatus. In addition to the first cohort of 666 subjects, a separate validation cohort of approximately 130 different subjects was used. To predict cytomegalovirus infection status, the study combined high-throughput TCR immunosequencing, statistical association of individual TCRs with disease status, and machine learning. A later analysis re-examined previously published TCR beta repertoires from more than 600 donors and added high-resolution HLA genotyping to investigate patterns of TCR occurrence. The later analysis used no new phenotypic data to find candidate immune exposures, relying instead on TCR beta sequences and their occurrence across donors. An earlier analysis of 587 of the donors applied high-throughput TCR beta sequencing to assess whether each TCR beta V gene segment acted as functional or pseudogenic. Alongside the repertoire data, information on donor age, sex, ethnicity and CMV serostatus was compiled. In a later genetic analysis, genome-wide SNP genotypes for about three fifths of the roughly 670 donors were used, and that subset was treated as a discovery cohort. Every repertoire in the discovery cohort had been generated on one and the same sequencing platform. Class I and class II HLA loci were covered by the typing at four-digit resolution. The number of donors typed differed by locus, with roughly 620-640 for A, B, C, DRB1 and DQB1, 522 for DQA1, 600 to 610 for DPA1, and under 490 for DPB1. A handful of DR-DQ haplotypes were handled as single units for association and clustering because linkage in the cohort was strong. Among 350 to 400 genotyped donors of the cohort, an average of approximately 230,000 unique TCR beta nucleotide sequences were sequenced per donor, roughly 18% of them non-productive.

Study-wide findings and limitations: Cytomegalovirus status was reported to be diagnosed by the classifier with high specificity and sensitivity in both the original and validation cohorts. Across donors, most TCR sequences were observed very rarely, whereas some public TCRs were present in many individuals. In a later analysis, the rate of TCR association differed among HLA loci, with DRB1 alleles having the most associated TCRs and HLA-C alleles having the fewest. A further reported finding was that TCR beta sequences accurately predicted the HLA-A and HLA-B alleles for most subjects in the first cohort. About 17 rarely observed V segments, including chromosome 9 orphons, were excluded from the earlier analysis of 550 to 700 of the donors because counts were too low. Assigning TCR associations to individual alleles was difficult when HLA alleles, especially DR and DQ, strongly co-occurred. In a later analysis, several top co-occurrence clusters were reported to appear linked to parvovirus B19, influenza, CMV and Epstein-Barr virus. A cluster of highly shared sequence variants was judged likely to be a technical artifact of the sequencing pipeline. Broadly in line with IMGT annotations, most TCR beta V segments showed up in productive rearrangements about 87% or about 30% of the time in an earlier analysis of approximately 640 of the donors. The study listed 150 to 200 TCR beta chains as associated with cytomegalovirus. It was suggested by the authors that the approach could potentially be generalized to other disease states and immunological phenotypes. Three of the identified cytomegalovirus-associated TCR beta chains were confirmed in vitro to be specific for cytomegalovirus antigens. In this cohort, only TCR beta chains were sequenced, and detectable features were limited by the absence of alpha or paired-chain data. Because HLA typing was missing for some donors at each locus, association tests included only the typed subset. For the cohort, immune exposure information was limited to CMV serostatus. Presence/absence analyses assumed roughly uniform sequencing depth across donors, an assumption that may not hold. According to a later analysis, most CMV-associated TCR beta chains appeared to be HLA-restricted, and the HLA associations seemed to be driven largely by CMV exposure. An association between a missense DCLRE1C variant and V-gene and J-gene trimming of TCR beta chains was found in a later genetic analysis and replicated in an independent cohort. In a later analysis, HLA-associated TCR beta chains were found to be more clonally expanded and to have lower generation probabilities than equally common non-associated chains. Linkage disequilibrium might explain the correlated functional status among segregating V segments, but an unknown experimental factor could not be ruled out. Compared with the roughly 600-donor mean, donors in an Asian-associated ancestry cluster had fewer N-insertions in productive TCRs, according to a later genetic analysis. A later analysis associated about 16,000 TCR beta sequences with specific HLA alleles at a false discovery rate of 0.05.

The cohort consisted of 600 or so healthy bone marrow donors. At the time of sampling, all cohort members were nominally healthy, though unrecorded immune exposures were likely present. The donor tested CMV seronegative and was one of the 352 seronegative cohort members. A peripheral blood sample was provided by each donor, and peripheral blood mononuclear cells were used for TCR beta sequencing. The Qiagen DNeasy Blood Extraction Kit was used to extract genomic DNA from the blood cell samples. The protocol used for the library was the immunoSEQ multiplex PCR assay. A mixture of 60 forward primers for TCR Vbeta segments and 13 reverse primers for TCR Jbeta segments was used in the multiplex PCR. Amplification of the CDR3 region of rearranged TCR beta genes was performed with a multiplex PCR assay on genomic DNA. The Illumina HiSeq System was used to sequence the amplified TCR beta libraries as 87-base-pair reads. The authors processed their data as follows. In a later analysis, tens of millions of unique TCR beta chains were counted across the approximately 640 repertoires, and about 9.9 million of these chains were shared by at least two donors. A nearest-neighbor algorithm error-corrected the raw reads and collapsed the reads into unique sequences, merging closely related sequences to remove PCR and sequencing errors. CDR3 sequences were aligned to IMGT reference sequences to assign V, D and J gene segments. For a sequence to be retained, a match of at least six nucleotides to both a V gene segment and a J gene segment was required. Rearrangements were called productive when the CDR3 lacked stop codons and stayed in frame with V and J; all others were non-productive. Following IMGT convention, CDR3 was defined as the stretch from the second conserved V-encoded cysteine up to the conserved J-encoded phenylalanine. In an earlier analysis of some 550 of the donors, sequences lacking an unambiguous match to a single V gene segment were excluded. An earlier analysis of a few hundred of the donors called V segments functional above 56.7% productive rearrangements and segregating when the between-donor standard deviation exceeded 5%. A statistical classification framework was built for diagnosing cytomegalovirus status from the catalog of TCR beta chain sequences. In a later analysis, TCR nucleotide sequences were compared against IMGT/GENE-DB human TR gene sequences so that V and J genes could be assigned. Using the TCRdist pipeline, a later analysis assigned CDR3 sequences along with most-parsimonious VDJ recombination scenarios. In a later analysis, each TCR beta chain was defined by its CDR3 amino acid sequence together with its V-gene family, and reads lacking a unique V-gene family were excluded. In a later analysis, 450 to 600 highly shared, low-generation-probability nucleotide sequences were removed to address suspected cross-contamination and a sequencing artifact. In a later analysis, a clonal expansion index was calculated for each public chain from normalized within-repertoire ranks of inferred template counts. In a later analysis, generation probabilities were computed with a VDJ recombination model fitted to out-of-frame rearrangements, and the resulting probabilities were checked against IGoR. In a later analysis, hypergeometric tests were used to score TCR-TCR, TCR-HLA and TCR-CMV co-occurrence, with a repertoire-size bias correction applied to TCR pairs. To estimate false discovery rates, a later analysis permuted the HLA or CMV assignments 20 times. In a later analysis, co-occurring TCRs were grouped with DBSCAN, and TCRdist sequence similarity was added when clustering was performed within HLA-allele-positive subsets. Co-occurrence clustering excluded repertoires with fewer than 30,000 or more than 120,000 public chains, plus five with anomalous nucleotide sharing. The clones in this table, taken by TCRdb from immuneACCESS, are in-frame only. Not every clone is retained; where verified, under half of the shortfall comes from an unresolved V gene, and the cause of the rest is unknown. The D gene and trimming were derived from the DNA, and the V and J assignments and clone size from that table. Present in this sample are 170,000 or so clones, over 60% of which were seen just once. The ten top clones hold around 3.3% of the sample.

Specimen: PBMCs. The TCR sequence derives from a woman aged 40-49 years in good health and CMV-seronegative.

The DNA is TGTGCCAGCAGTTCTCTAGCGGGGGGGGGAGATACGCAGTATTTT. It encodes CASSSLAGGGDTQYF. The V and J genes are TRBV27 and TRBJ2-3; 12 central nucleotides agree with TRBD2. The V end gives up 4 bases and the J end 5 bases, leaving 4 bases in the junction not matched to a gene. CDR1 and CDR2 are read off the germline V gene (reference sequence) as MNHEY and SMNVEV. The cysteine opens and the phenylalanine closes a CDR3 of 15 amino acids. Only CDR3 DNA is held: 45 bases, read in frame from base 1.